This TCR beta chain derives from a study of patients and donors after allogeneic stem cell transplantation. The CDR3 length is 11 residues. Germline assignment: CDR1 SQVTM and CDR2 ANQGSEA. TCRdb re-derived calls from the RT-PCR reads in MiXCR, one entry per CDR3 protein. The sample has hundreds of thousands of distinct CDR3 sequences; 15% to 20% are singletons. This clonotype was seen a handful of times. Source material: blood, either unsorted or a sorted T cell fraction (not recorded which). The TCR originated in a human donor who was either an allogeneic HSCT recipient or a stem cell or donor lymphocyte infusion donor (not recorded which). It is not recorded whose cells these are; they may come from a transplant donor. The V and J genes are TRBV29-1 and TRBJ2-1, with D possibly TRBD2 on 6 matching bases. The CDR3 nucleotides are TGCAGTCCCTGGGGGGACAATGAGCAGTTCTTC. This sequence encodes CSPWGDNEQFF.